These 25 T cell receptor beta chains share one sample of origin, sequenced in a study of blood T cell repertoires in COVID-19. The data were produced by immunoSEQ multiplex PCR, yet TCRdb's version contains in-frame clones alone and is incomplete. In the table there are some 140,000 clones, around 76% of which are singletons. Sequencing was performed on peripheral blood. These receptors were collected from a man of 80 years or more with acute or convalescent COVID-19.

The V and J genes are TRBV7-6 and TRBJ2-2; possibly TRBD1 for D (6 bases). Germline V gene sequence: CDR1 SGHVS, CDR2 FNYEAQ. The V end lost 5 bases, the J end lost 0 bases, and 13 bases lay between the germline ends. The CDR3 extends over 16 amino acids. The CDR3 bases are TGTGCCAGCAGCGCCGACCAGGGGACGAACACCGGGGAGCTGTTTTTT. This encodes CASSADQGTNTGELFF.

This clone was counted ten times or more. CDR3 amino acids: CAWSPGQGGFSPLHF. The CDR3 DNA reads TGTGCCTGGAGTCCAGGACAGGGAGGTTTTTCACCCCTCCACTTT. V gene TRBV30 combines with J gene TRBJ1-6, with 8 bases identical to TRBD1. V shed 2 bases, J shed 9 bases, and the junction held 9 bases outside the gene matches. This CDR3 region has 15 residues. Germline CDR1 and CDR2: GTSNPN and SVGIG (reference sequence).

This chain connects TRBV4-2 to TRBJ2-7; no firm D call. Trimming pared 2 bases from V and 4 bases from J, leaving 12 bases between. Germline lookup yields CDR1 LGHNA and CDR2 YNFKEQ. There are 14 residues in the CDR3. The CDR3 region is CASSQTLVLYEQYF. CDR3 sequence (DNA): TGTGCCAGCAGCCAAACTCTGGTCCTTTACGAGCAGTACTTC.

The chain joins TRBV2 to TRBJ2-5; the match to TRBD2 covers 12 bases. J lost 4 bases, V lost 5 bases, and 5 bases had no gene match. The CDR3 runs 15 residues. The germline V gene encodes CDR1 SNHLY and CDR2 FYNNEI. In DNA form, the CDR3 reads TGTGCCAGCAGTAAAACTAGCGGGGGGACAGAGACCCAGTACTTC. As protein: CASSKTSGGTETQYF.

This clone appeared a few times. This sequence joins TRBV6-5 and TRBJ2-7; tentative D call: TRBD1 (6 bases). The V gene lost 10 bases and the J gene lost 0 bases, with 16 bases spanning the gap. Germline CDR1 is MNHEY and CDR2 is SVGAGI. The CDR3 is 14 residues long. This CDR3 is CATADRSVSYEQYF. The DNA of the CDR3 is TGTGCCACCGCGGACAGAAGTGTCTCCTACGAGCAGTACTTC.

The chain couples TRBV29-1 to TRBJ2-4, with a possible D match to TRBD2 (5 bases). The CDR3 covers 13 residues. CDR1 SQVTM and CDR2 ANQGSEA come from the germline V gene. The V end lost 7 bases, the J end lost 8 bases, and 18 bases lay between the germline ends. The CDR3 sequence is CSAPIRAGDIQYF. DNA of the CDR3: TGCAGCGCCCCAATCCGGGCCGGGGACATTCAGTACTTC.

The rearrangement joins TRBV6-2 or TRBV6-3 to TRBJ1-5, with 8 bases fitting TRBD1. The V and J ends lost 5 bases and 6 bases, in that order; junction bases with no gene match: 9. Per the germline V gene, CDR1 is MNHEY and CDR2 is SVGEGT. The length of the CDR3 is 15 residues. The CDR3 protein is CASSGETGAGQPQHF. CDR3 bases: TGTGCCAGCAGTGGCGAGACAGGGGCGGGTCAGCCCCAGCATTTT.

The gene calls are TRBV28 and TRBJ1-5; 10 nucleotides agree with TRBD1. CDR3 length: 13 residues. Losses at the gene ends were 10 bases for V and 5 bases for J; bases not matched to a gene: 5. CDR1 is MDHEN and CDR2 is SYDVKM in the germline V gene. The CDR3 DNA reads TGTGCCACCCGGACAGGGGGGTATCAGCCCCAGCATTTT. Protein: CATRTGGYQPQHF. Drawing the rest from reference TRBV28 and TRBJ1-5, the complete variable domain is DVKVTQSSRYLVKRTGEKVFLECVQDMDHENMFWYRQDPGLGLRLIYFSYDVKMKEKGDIPEGYSVSREKKERFSLILESASTNQTSMYLCATRTGGYQPQHFGDGTRLSIL.

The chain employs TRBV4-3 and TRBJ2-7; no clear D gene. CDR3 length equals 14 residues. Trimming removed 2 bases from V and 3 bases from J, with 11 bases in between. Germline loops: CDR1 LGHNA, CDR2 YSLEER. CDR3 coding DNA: TGCGCCAGCAGCCAACAGATGAACCGCTACGAGCAGTACTTC. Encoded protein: CASSQQMNRYEQYF.

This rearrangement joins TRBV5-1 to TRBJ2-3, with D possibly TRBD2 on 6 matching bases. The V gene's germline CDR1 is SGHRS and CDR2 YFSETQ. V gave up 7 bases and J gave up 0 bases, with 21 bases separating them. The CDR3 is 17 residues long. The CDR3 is CASAAGTGDLSTDTQYF. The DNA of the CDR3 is TGCGCCAGCGCAGCGGGTACAGGAGACCTAAGCACAGATACGCAGTATTTT.

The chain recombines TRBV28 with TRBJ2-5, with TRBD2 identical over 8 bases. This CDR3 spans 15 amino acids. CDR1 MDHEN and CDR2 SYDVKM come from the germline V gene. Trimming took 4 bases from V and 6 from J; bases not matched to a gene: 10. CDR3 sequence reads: CASSWAGGGSKTQYF. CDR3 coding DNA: TGTGCCAGCAGTTGGGCCGGGGGGGGCTCGAAGACCCAGTACTTC.

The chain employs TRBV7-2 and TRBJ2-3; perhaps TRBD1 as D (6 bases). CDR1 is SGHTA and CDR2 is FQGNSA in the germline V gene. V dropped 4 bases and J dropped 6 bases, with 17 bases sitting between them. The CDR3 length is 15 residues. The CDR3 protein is CASSSRPGHGDTQYF. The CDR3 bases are TGTGCCAGCAGCTCCAGGCCGGGACATGGGGATACGCAGTATTTT.

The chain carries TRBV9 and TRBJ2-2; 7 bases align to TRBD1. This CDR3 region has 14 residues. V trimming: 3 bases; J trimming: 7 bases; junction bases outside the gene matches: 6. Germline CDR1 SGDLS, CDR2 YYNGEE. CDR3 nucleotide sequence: TGTGCCAGCAGCGCGACAGGGACCTACGGGGAGCTGTTTTTT. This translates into CASSATGTYGELFF.

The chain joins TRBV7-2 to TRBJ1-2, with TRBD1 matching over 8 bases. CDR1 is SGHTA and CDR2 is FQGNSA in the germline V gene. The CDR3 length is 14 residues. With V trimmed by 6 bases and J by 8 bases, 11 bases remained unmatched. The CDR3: CASSLDRAPPGYTF. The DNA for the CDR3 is TGTGCCAGCAGTTTGGACAGGGCACCCCCGGGCTACACCTTC.

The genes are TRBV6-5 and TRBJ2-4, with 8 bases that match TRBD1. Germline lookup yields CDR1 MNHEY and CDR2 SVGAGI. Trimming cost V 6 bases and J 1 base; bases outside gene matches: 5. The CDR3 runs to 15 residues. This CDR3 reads CASSQTGDAKNIQYF. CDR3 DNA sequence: TGTGCCAGCAGCCAGACAGGGGATGCCAAAAACATTCAGTACTTC.

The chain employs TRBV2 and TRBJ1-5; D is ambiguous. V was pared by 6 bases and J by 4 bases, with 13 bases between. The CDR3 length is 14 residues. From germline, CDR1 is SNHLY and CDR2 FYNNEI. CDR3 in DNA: TGTGCCAGCAGAGCGATGAGCCAAAATCAGCCCCAGCATTTT. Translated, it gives CASRAMSQNQPQHF.

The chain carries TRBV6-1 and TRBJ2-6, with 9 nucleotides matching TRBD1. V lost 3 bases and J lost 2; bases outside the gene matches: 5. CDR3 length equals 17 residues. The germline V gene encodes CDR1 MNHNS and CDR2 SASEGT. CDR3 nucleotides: TGTGCCAGCAGTGATGTGGGACAGGGTGCTGGGGCCAACGTCCTGACTTTC. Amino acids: CASSDVGQGAGANVLTF.

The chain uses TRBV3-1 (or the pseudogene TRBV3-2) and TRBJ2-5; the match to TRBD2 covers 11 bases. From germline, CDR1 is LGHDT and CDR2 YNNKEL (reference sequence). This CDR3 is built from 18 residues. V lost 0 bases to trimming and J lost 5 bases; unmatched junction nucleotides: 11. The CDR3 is CASSQEEGSGGVIETQYF. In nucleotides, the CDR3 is TGTGCCAGCAGCCAAGAAGAGGGTAGCGGGGGGGTTATTGAGACCCAGTACTTC.

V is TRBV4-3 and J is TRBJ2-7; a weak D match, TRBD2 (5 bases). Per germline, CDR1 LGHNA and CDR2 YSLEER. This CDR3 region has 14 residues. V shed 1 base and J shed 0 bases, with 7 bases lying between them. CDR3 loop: CASSQGGSSYEQYF. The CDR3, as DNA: TGCGCCAGCAGCCAAGGAGGGAGCTCCTACGAGCAGTACTTC.

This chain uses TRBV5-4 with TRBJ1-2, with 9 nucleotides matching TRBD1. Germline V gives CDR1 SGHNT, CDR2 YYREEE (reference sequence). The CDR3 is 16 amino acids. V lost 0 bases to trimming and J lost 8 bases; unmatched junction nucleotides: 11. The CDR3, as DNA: TGTGCCAGCAGCTTGGACAGGGGGCCCTTGAACGGAGGCTACACCTTC. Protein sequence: CASSLDRGPLNGGYTF.

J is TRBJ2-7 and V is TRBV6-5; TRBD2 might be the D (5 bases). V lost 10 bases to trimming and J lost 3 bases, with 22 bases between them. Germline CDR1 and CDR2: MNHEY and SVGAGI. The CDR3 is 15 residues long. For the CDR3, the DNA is TGTGCCACGCTCTCCCACCCGTCGGCGGGCTACGAGCAGTACTTC. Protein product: CATLSHPSAGYEQYF.

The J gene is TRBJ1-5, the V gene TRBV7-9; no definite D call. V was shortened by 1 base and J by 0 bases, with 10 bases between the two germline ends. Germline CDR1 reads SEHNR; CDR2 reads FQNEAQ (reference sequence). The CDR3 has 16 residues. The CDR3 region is CASSLGLGRSNQPQHF. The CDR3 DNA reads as TGTGCCAGCAGCTTAGGATTGGGCCGTAGCAATCAGCCCCAGCATTTT.

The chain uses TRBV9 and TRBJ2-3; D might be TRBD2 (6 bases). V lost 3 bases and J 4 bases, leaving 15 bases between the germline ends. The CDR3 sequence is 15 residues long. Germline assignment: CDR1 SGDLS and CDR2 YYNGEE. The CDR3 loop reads CASSGTWGVADTQYF. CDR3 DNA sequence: TGTGCCAGCAGCGGAACCTGGGGGGTGGCAGATACGCAGTATTTT.

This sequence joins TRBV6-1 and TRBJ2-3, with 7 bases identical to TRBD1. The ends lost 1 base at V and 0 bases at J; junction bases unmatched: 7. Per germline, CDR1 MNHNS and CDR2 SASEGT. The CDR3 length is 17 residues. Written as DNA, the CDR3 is TGTGCCAGCAGTGAAGGTCTTGGACAGGCGAGCACAGATACGCAGTATTTT. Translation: CASSEGLGQASTDTQYF.

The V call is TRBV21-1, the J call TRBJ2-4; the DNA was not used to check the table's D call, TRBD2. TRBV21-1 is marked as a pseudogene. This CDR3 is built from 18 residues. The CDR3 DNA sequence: TGTGCCAGCAGCAAAGCGCTTCACCAGGGAGGGGTCAAAAACATTCAGTACTTC. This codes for CASSKALHQGGVKNIQYF.